Shown below are 8 T cell receptor beta chains from a single sample sequenced in a study of cytomegalovirus exposure and HLA in healthy donors. 13 Jbeta primers and 60 Vbeta primers were used for the PCR. Data came from immunoSEQ multiplex PCR; TCRdb stores just in-frame clones and leaves some out. Among more than 130,000 clones, roughly 80% were seen once, and the ten largest hold about 4.7%. Input material: PBMCs. These receptors were obtained from a male donor in good health and CMV-seronegative.

This sequence joins TRBV5-4 and TRBJ2-1; 10 bases map to TRBD2. V trimming: 0 bases; J trimming: 9 bases; junction bases outside the gene matches: 9. The length of the CDR3 is 16 residues. Germline V gene data show CDR1 as SGHNT and CDR2 as YYREEE (reference sequence). CDR3 sequence: CASSLERGGAGFEQFF. CDR3 nucleotide sequence: TGTGCCAGCAGCTTGGAGCGGGGGGGCGCTGGTTTTGAGCAGTTCTTC.

The chain combines TRBV6-6 with TRBJ1-1; no clear D. Trimming took off 3 bases at V and 6 bases at J, with 14 bases between the two ends. This CDR3 is 14 amino acids long. Per the germline V gene, CDR1 is MNHNY and CDR2 is SVGAGI (reference sequence). CDR3 protein: CASSYGGILSEAFF. DNA for the CDR3: TGTGCCAGCAGTTATGGCGGGATCCTATCTGAAGCTTTCTTT.

The chain uses TRBV7-3 and TRBJ2-4; the match to TRBD2 covers 7 bases. The CDR3 is 15 amino acids. The germline V gene has CDR1 SGHTA and CDR2 FQGTGA. V was pared by 2 bases and J by 6 bases, with 7 bases of the junction left unmatched. The CDR3 region is CASSLGGVGGNIQYF. The DNA of the CDR3 is TGTGCCAGCAGCTTAGGGGGGGTTGGTGGAAACATTCAGTACTTC.

The chain is built from TRBV7-9 and TRBJ1-4; no clear D. V shed 8 bases and J shed 8 bases, with 15 bases lying between them. Germline V lookup: CDR1 SEHNR, CDR2 FQNEAQ (reference sequence). The CDR3 runs to 13 residues. This CDR3 reads CASLRGPYEKLFF. Written as DNA, the CDR3 is TGTGCCAGCTTACGAGGGCCGTACGAAAAACTGTTTTTT.

This clone was found once. The chain employs TRBV6-5 and TRBJ2-1; possibly TRBD1 for D (5 bases). Trimming shortened V by 6 bases and J by 4 bases, and 13 bases separated the two germline ends. The CDR3 covers 14 residues. Germline V gives CDR1 MNHEY, CDR2 SVGAGI. In DNA, the CDR3 is TGTGCCAGCAGGACCAGTACAGGTTACAATGAGCAGTTCTTC. Encoded protein: CASRTSTGYNEQFF.

The V and J genes are TRBV5-1 and TRBJ2-1; D might be TRBD2 (6 bases). The CDR3 runs to 13 residues. V lost 0 bases, J lost 14 bases, and 15 bases lay in between. Germline CDR1 SGHRS, CDR2 YFSETQ. CDR3 sequence reads: CASSLGGGQGEFF. As DNA, the CDR3 is TGCGCCAGCAGCTTGGGGGGAGGACAAGGGGAGTTCTTC. The full variable domain, rest sourced from reference TRBV5-1 and TRBJ2-1, is KAGVTQTPRYLIKTRGQQVTLSCSPISGHRSVSWYQQTPGQGLQFLFEYFSETQRNKGNFPGRFSGRQFSNSRSEMNVSTLELGDSALYLCASSLGGGQGEFFGPGTRLTVL.

The rearrangement links TRBV4-3 to TRBJ2-1; D ambiguous. Germline loops: CDR1 LGHNA, CDR2 YSLEER. CDR3 length: 16 amino acids. The V gene lost 1 base and the J gene lost 7 bases, with 17 bases spanning the gap. The CDR3 DNA sequence: TGCGCCAGCAGCCAAGCGTCAATACTTGGTTTGAATGAGCAGTTCTTC. Its translation: CASSQASILGLNEQFF.

This clone has just a few counts. The chain combines TRBV10-1 with TRBJ2-2, with 10 positions matching TRBD1. The CDR3 totals 15 residues. Germline trimming cut 2 bases from V and 6 bases from J; bases unmatched to any gene: 3. Per germline, CDR1 WNHNN and CDR2 SYGVQD (reference sequence). DNA of the CDR3: TGCGCCAGCAGTGAGGGGGGGACAGGGGCCGGGGAGCTGTTTTTT. It is translated as CASSEGGTGAGELFF.